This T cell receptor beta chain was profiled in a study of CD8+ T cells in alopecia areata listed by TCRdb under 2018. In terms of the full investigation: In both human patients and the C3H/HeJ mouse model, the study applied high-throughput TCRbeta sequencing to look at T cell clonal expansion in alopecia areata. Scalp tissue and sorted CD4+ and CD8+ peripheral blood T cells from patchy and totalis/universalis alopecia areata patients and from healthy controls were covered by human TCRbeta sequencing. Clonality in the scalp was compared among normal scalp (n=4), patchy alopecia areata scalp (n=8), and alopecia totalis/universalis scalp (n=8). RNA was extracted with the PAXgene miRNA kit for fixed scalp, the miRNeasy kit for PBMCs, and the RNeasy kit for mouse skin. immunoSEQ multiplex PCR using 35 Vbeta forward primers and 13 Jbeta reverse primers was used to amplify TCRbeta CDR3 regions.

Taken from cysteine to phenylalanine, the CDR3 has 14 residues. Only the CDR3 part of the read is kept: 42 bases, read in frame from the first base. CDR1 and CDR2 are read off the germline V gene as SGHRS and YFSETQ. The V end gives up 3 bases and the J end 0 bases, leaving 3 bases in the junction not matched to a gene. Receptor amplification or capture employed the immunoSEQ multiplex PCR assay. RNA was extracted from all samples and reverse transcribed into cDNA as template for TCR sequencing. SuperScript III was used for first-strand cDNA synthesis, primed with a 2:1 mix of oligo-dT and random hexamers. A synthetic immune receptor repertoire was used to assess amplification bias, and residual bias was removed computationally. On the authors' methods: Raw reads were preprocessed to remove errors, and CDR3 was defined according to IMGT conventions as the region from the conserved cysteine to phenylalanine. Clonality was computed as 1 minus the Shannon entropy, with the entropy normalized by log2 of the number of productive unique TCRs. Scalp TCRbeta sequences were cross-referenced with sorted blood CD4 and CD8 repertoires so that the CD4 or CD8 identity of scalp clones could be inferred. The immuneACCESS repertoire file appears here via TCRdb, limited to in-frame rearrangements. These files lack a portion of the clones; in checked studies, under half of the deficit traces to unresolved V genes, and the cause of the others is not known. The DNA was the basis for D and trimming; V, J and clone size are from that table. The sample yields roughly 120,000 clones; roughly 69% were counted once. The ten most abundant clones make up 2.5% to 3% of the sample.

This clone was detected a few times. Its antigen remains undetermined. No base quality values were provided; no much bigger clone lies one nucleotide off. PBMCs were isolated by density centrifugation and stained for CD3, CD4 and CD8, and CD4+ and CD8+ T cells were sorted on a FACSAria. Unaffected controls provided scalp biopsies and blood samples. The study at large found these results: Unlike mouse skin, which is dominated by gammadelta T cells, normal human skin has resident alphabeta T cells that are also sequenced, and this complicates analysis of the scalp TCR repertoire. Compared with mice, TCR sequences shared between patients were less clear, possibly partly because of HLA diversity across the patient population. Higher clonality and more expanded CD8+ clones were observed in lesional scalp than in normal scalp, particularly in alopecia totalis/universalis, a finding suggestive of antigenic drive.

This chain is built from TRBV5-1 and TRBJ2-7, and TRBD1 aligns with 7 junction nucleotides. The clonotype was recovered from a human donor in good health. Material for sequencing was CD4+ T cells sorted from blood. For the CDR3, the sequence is CASSYGQDSYEQYF. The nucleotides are TGCGCCAGCAGCTACGGACAGGACTCCTACGAGCAGTACTTC.